The next 26 T cell receptor beta chains were all read from a single sample in a study of shared clonotypes between healthy human individuals. TCRdb's copy holds only in-frame clones and misses some; the assay was immunoSEQ multiplex PCR. The table shows about 980,000 clones, with 70% to 85% occurring only once. Input material: memory CD4+ T cells sorted from blood. Subset denoted: CD45RA-negative fraction. Every receptor here comes from a man between 18 and 29 years old in good health.

This CDR3 reads CASSLHSAGNTIYF. CDR3 DNA: TGTGCCAGCAGCCTCCACAGCGCTGGAAACACCATATATTTT. This chain links TRBV9 with TRBJ1-3; the D is unclear. V lost 4 bases, J lost 2 bases, and 10 bases lay in between. Germline loops: CDR1 SGDLS, CDR2 YYNGEE. The CDR3 covers 14 residues.

The gene calls are TRBV5-4 and TRBJ2-6; TRBD1 matches at 7 bases. V trimming: 4 bases; J trimming: 0 bases; junction bases outside the gene matches: 7. Germline CDR1 SGHNT, CDR2 YYREEE (reference sequence). The CDR3 consists of 17 residues. CDR3 sequence: CASSPWTGSSGANVLTF. In DNA form, the CDR3 reads TGTGCCAGCAGCCCCTGGACAGGTAGCTCTGGGGCCAACGTCCTGACTTTC.

The chain joins TRBV6-5 to TRBJ2-7; the D gene is possibly TRBD1 (5 bases). Germline assignment: CDR1 MNHEY and CDR2 SVGAGI. Between the trimmed V and J ends, which lost 0 bases and 0 bases, there was a span of 9 bases. The CDR3 is 15 amino acids. The CDR3 loop reads CASSYSGRASYEQYF. CDR3 bases: TGTGCCAGCAGTTACTCGGGCAGGGCCTCCTACGAGCAGTACTTC.

Concerning this clone: The same CDR3 is also encoded by other DNA sequences in this sample. The chain links TRBV18 to TRBJ1-6; D perhaps matches TRBD1 (5 bases). V was clipped by 6 bases and J by 7 bases, with 10 bases between them. The V gene's germline CDR1 is KGHSH and CDR2 LQKENI. This CDR3 region has 13 residues. The chain's CDR3 is CASSREGNSPLHF. In nucleotides, the CDR3 is TGTGCCAGCTCCCGGGAGGGGAATTCACCCCTCCACTTT.

The V and J genes are TRBV7-2 and TRBJ1-1; D ambiguous. CDR1 and CDR2 from the germline V gene are SGHTA and FQGNSA. With 4 bases removed from V and 1 base from J, the gap between germline ends came to 10 bases. This CDR3 comprises 14 residues. The DNA for the CDR3 is TGTGCCAGCAGCTCCCTAGGAGGGAACACTGAAGCTTTCTTT. Amino acids: CASSSLGGNTEAFF.

This chain joins TRBV6-5 and TRBJ1-2, with 9 bases fitting TRBD1. CDR3 length: 15 amino acids. The germline gives CDR1 MNHEY, CDR2 SVGAGI. V lost 7 bases, J lost 6 bases, and 12 bases stayed unmatched. The CDR3 DNA reads as TGTGCCAGCATCGCCCCCGGGACAGGGAAAAATGGCTACACCTTC. Encoded protein: CASIAPGTGKNGYTF.

The V gene is TRBV28, the J gene TRBJ1-2; TRBD1 aligns across 12 bases. There are 16 residues in the CDR3. V lost 5 bases and J lost 7; bases outside the gene matches: 11. Germline loops: CDR1 MDHEN, CDR2 SYDVKM. The CDR3 sequence: CASSTGTGGNWRGYTF. CDR3 sequence (DNA): TGTGCCAGCAGTACGGGGACAGGGGGCAACTGGCGTGGCTACACCTTC.

The V call is TRBV11-2, the J call TRBJ2-1, with D tentatively TRBD1 or TRBD2 (6 bases each). The CDR3 has 15 amino acids. Germline CDR1 and CDR2: SGHAT and FQNNGV. V dropped 0 bases and J dropped 9 bases, with 15 bases sitting between them. CDR3 region: CASSLDPGAITEQFF. The CDR3 DNA reads as TGTGCCAGCAGCTTAGACCCGGGGGCGATAACTGAGCAGTTCTTC.

The V call is TRBV5-1, the J call TRBJ1-5, with D hard to call. Germline V gene lookup returns CDR1 SGHRS and CDR2 YFSETQ. Trimming pared 0 bases from V and 5 bases from J, leaving 9 bases between. CDR3 length equals 14 residues. In nucleotides, the CDR3 is TGCGCCAGCAGCTTGGAAGGGAACGATCAGCCCCAGCATTTT. Translated: CASSLEGNDQPQHF.

This clone was seen at least ten times. The gene calls are TRBV9 and TRBJ1-6; D is undetermined. Germline assignment: CDR1 SGDLS and CDR2 YYNGEE. V lost 0 bases and J lost 10, with 11 bases in between. The CDR3 has 14 amino acids. The CDR3 bases are TGTGCCAGCAGCGTAGTCCGGACGAGGTCACCCCTCCACTTT. It is translated as CASSVVRTRSPLHF.

The rearrangement joins TRBV27 to TRBJ1-6; D remains ambiguous. CDR3 length: 14 residues. In germline, CDR1 is MNHEY, CDR2 SMNVEV (reference sequence). V was clipped by 5 bases and J by 7 bases, with 12 bases between them. The CDR3 sequence: CASSLRRSNSPLHF. The CDR3 DNA reads as TGTGCCAGCAGTCTCCGAAGGAGCAATTCACCCCTCCACTTT.

The J gene is TRBJ1-6, the V gene TRBV6-5; weak D call: TRBD1 (6 bases). The CDR3 sequence is 15 residues long. The ends were cut back, 6 bases at V and 10 bases at J, with 19 bases in the middle. Germline values: CDR1 MNHEY, CDR2 SVGAGI. Here the CDR3 DNA reads TGTGCCAGCAGCCGGACAGCGGTCCAGGGGTCACCCCTCCACTTT. Its translation: CASSRTAVQGSPLHF.

The V gene is TRBV27, the J gene TRBJ1-6; 9 bases are a match to TRBD1. The V gene end was trimmed by 5 bases and the J gene end by 6 bases; junction bases not matched to a gene: 11. This CDR3 has 17 residues. CDR1 is MNHEY, CDR2 SMNVEV, per germline (reference sequence). The CDR3: CASSALGGTGLNSPLHF. The CDR3 DNA is TGTGCCAGCAGTGCCCTCGGGGGGACAGGGCTTAATTCACCCCTCCACTTT.

The chain is built from TRBV12-1 and TRBJ2-6; TRBD2 is the table's D call and was not checked against the DNA. TRBV12-1 constitutes a pseudogene. This CDR3 region has 17 residues. For the CDR3, the DNA is TGTGCCAGCAGCACCCTAGGGCGGGGAACTGGGGCCAACGTCCTGACTTTC. Translation: CASSTLGRGTGANVLTF.

The V call is TRBV2, the J call TRBJ2-7; D is unresolved. Germline V gives CDR1 SNHLY, CDR2 FYNNEI. CDR3 length equals 12 residues. The V end was cut by 11 bases, the J end by 2 bases, with 13 bases between. The CDR3 sequence is CASRQGPYEQYF. The CDR3 region has the DNA TGTGCCTCACGACAAGGCCCCTACGAGCAGTACTTC.

The chain carries TRBV2 and TRBJ1-1; D call uncertain. Trimming removed 7 bases from V and 1 base from J, with 13 bases in between. This CDR3 region has 14 residues. Germline CDR1 reads SNHLY; CDR2 reads FYNNEI. The CDR3 DNA follows: TGTGCCAGCATTTTTTCGGGAGCGAACACTGAAGCTTTCTTT. As protein: CASIFSGANTEAFF.

The chain is built from TRBV14 and TRBJ2-3; no clear D gene. The CDR3 loop spans 13 amino acids. From germline, CDR1 is SGHDN and CDR2 FVKESK. The V end lost 0 bases, the J end lost 7 bases, and 8 bases lay between the germline ends. CDR3 coding DNA: TGTGCCAGCAGCCAAGATTATCGCAATACGCAGTATTTT. It yields the protein CASSQDYRNTQYF.

V is TRBV6-1 and J is TRBJ1-4; D is possibly TRBD1 (6 bases). This CDR3 spans 18 amino acids. The germline V gene encodes CDR1 MNHNS and CDR2 SASEGT. The V gene lost 0 bases and the J gene lost 5 bases, with 19 bases spanning the gap. The DNA of the CDR3 is TGTGCCAGCAGTGAAGCGCGATCAGGGGCCTCTAACAATGAAAAACTGTTTTTT. Protein sequence: CASSEARSGASNNEKLFF.

J is TRBJ2-7 and V is TRBV6-1; tentatively, D is TRBD2 (6 bases). The CDR3 extends over 12 amino acids. Germline CDR1 and CDR2: MNHNS and SASEGT. The V end was cut by 6 bases, the J end by 0 bases, with 6 bases between. The CDR3 coding sequence is TGTGCCAGCAGGACTAGCTCCTACGAGCAGTACTTC. Protein product: CASRTSSYEQYF.

The rearrangement uses TRBV2 and TRBJ1-2, with TRBD1 matching over 8 bases. The CDR3 contains 15 residues. V lost 6 bases to trimming and J lost 6 bases; unmatched junction nucleotides: 12. Germline loops: CDR1 SNHLY, CDR2 FYNNEI. The CDR3 region has the DNA TGTGCCAGCAGCGCCTCTCGACAGGGGCTTAATGGCTACACCTTC. It yields the protein CASSASRQGLNGYTF.

The CDR3 sequence: CASSAQGQNYGYTF. Written as DNA, the CDR3 is TGTGCCAGTAGCGCCCAGGGACAAAACTATGGCTACACCTTC. This rearrangement joins TRBV19 to TRBJ1-2; D might be TRBD1 (6 bases). CDR1 is LNHDA and CDR2 is SQIVND in the germline V gene (reference sequence). This CDR3 is built from 14 residues. V was shortened by 6 bases and J by 2 bases, with 13 bases between the two germline ends.

The chain combines TRBV7-8 with TRBJ1-6; D is unclear. Trimming took 5 bases from V and 10 from J, leaving 12 bases between them. Germline CDR1 is SGHVS and CDR2 is FQNEAQ. This CDR3 region has 13 residues. The CDR3 sequence is CASSTTRPSPLHF. The CDR3 DNA is TGTGCCAGCAGCACCACACGGCCATCACCCCTCCACTTT.

The genes are TRBV6-5 and TRBJ1-5; D gene unclear. The CDR3 is 12 residues long. Trimming took 5 bases from V and 6 from J, leaving 8 bases between them. The germline gives CDR1 MNHEY, CDR2 SVGAGI. CDR3 loop: CASSPLSQPQHF. The CDR3 DNA reads TGTGCCAGCAGTCCCCTATCTCAGCCCCAGCATTTT.

This clone was seen ten or more times. The chain recombines TRBV11-2 with TRBJ2-3, with D uncertain. V lost 8 bases, J lost 2 bases, and 8 bases lay in between. Germline values: CDR1 SGHAT, CDR2 FQNNGV. CDR3 size: 12 residues. The CDR3 is CASASDTDTQYF. The CDR3 DNA reads TGTGCCAGCGCCTCAGACACAGATACGCAGTATTTT.

This chain uses TRBV29-1 with TRBJ1-2; D is unresolved. Germline CDR1 is SQVTM and CDR2 is ANQGSEA. The CDR3 consists of 11 residues. In nucleotides, the CDR3 is TGCGGGGAGAAGGGCCCTTGGGGCTACACCTTC. This translates into CGEKGPWGYTF. Full variable domain (remainder filled in from reference TRBV29-1 and TRBJ1-2): SAVISQKPSRDICQRGTSLTIQCQVDSQVTMMFWYRQQPGQSLTLIATANQGSEATYESGFVIDKFPISRPNLTFSTLTVSNMSPEDSSIYLCGEKGPWGYTFGSGTRLTVV.

V is TRBV10-1 and J is TRBJ2-2, with D tentatively TRBD2 (7 bases). This CDR3 is built from 16 residues. CDR1 and CDR2 from the germline V gene are WNHNN and SYGVQD (reference sequence). V was trimmed by 5 bases and J by 5 bases, leaving 18 bases between them. The CDR3: CASSPTKGGRTGELFF. Written as DNA, the CDR3 is TGCGCCAGCAGTCCTACCAAGGGGGGGAGGACCGGGGAGCTGTTTTTT.